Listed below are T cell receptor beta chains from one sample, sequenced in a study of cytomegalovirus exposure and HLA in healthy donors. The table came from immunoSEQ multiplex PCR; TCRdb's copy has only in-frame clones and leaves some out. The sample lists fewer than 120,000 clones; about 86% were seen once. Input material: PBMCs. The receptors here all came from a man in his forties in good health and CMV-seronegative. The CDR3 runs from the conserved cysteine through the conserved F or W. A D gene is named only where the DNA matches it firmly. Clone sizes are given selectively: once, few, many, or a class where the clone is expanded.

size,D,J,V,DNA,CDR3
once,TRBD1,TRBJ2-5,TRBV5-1,TGCGCCAGCAGCGGGGACAGCCAACCCCGAATCTCGCAAGAGACCCAGTACTTC,CASSGDSQPRISQETQYF
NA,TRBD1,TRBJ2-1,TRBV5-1,TGCGCCAGCAGGTCCGGGACAGAGAGTTACAATGAGCAGTTCTTC,CASRSGTESYNEQFF
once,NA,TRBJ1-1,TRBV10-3,TGTGCCATCAGCCCGGACACCTCGAACACTGAAGCTTTCTTT,CAISPDTSNTEAFF
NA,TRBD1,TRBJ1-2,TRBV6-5,TGTGCCAGCAGGTTAGGGGGCAGGGATGGCTACACCTTC,CASRLGGRDGYTF
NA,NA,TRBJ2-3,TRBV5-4,TGTGCCAGCAGCCCCCCTCCGGGACTGGGCACAGATACGCAGTATTTT,CASSPPPGLGTDTQYF
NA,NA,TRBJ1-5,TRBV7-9,TGTGCCAGCAGCTTAGTAGGTGGAGGGAGCAATCAGCCCCAGCATTTT,CASSLVGGGSNQPQHF
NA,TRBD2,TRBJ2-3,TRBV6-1,TGTGCCAGCAGAATGAGCGGGGGCACAGATACGCAGTATTTT,CASRMSGGTDTQYF
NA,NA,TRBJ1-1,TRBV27,TGTGCCAGCAGTAGCGACAGATACACTGAAGCTTTCTTT,CASSSDRYTEAFF
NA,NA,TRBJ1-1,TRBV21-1,TGTGCCAGCAGCAAAGAGGGGGACGACACTGAAGCTTTCTTT,CASSKEGDDTEAFF
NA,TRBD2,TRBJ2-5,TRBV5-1,TGCGCCAGCAGCTTGTCTAGCGGGGGACAAGAGACCCAGTACTTC,CASSLSSGGQETQYF
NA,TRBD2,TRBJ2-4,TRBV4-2,TGTGCCAGCAGCCTCCGGGGGGAAGGTCGAGCCAAAAACATTCAGTACTTC,CASSLRGEGRAKNIQYF
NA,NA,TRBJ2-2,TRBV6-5,TGTGCCAGCAGTTTGGGCAGCTTCCCCACCGGGGAGCTGTTTTTT,CASSLGSFPTGELFF
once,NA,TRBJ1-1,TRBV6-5,TGTGCCAGCAGTGCGGGGCCGAACACTGAAGCTTTCTTT,CASSAGPNTEAFF
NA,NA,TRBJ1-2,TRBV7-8,TGTGCCAGCAGCTCCCCTACCGGGACACCTTCCTTC,CASSSPTGTPSF
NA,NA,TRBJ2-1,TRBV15,TGTGCCACCAGCAGGGCACAGGGTCGCTACAATGAGCAGTTCTTC,CATSRAQGRYNEQFF
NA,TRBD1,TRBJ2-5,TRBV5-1,TGCGCCAGCAGCTATGAAGGGGGCGGAGAGACCCAGTACTTC,CASSYEGGGETQYF
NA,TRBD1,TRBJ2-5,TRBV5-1,TGCGCCAGCACACGGACAGGGAACCAAGAGACCCAGTACTTC,CASTRTGNQETQYF
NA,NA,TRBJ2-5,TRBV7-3,TGTGCCAGCAGCTTAAGTGGGACACCATCCGAGACCCAGTACTTC,CASSLSGTPSETQYF
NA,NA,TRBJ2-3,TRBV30,TGTGCCTGGAAGGCAGGGCGACACACAGATACGCAGTATTTT,CAWKAGRHTDTQYF
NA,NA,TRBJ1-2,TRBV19,TGTGCCAGTAGTAGAACCGGGACTGACAACTATGGCTACACCTTC,CASSRTGTDNYGYTF
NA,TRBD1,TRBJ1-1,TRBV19,TGTGCCAGTAGTACCTCTCGGACAGGTCCAACTGAAGCTTTCTTT,CASSTSRTGPTEAFF
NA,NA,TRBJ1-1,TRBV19,TGTGCCAGTAGTATATCTACAGGGCCGAACACTGAAGCTTTCTTT,CASSISTGPNTEAFF
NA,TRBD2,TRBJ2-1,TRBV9,TGTGCCAGCAGCAGATCTAGCGGGCCCTCTTCCTACAATGAGCAGTTCTTC,CASSRSSGPSSYNEQFF
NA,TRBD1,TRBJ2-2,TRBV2,TGTGCCACGGGGAAGAGACAGGGGGCCGGCGGGGAGCTGTTTTTT,CATGKRQGAGGELFF
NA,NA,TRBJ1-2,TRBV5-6,TGTGCCAGCAGCTTTGGGGCATCGTCGGGCTACACCTTC,CASSFGASSGYTF
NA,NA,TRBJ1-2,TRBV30,TGTGCCTGGAGCTTTATCTTACAGGGCGAGAGAGTTGGAGGCGGCTACACCTTC,CAWSFILQGERVGGGYTF
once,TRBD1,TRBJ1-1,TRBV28,TGTGCCAGCAGTGCCGGACAGGGAGGATACACTGAAGCTTTCTTT,CASSAGQGGYTEAFF
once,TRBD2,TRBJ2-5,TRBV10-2,TGCGCCAGCAGTGAGTCAGGTGGACTAGCTACACAAGAGACCCAGTACTTC,CASSESGGLATQETQYF
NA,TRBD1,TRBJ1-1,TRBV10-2,TGCGCCAGCAGGGACAGGGATGGCACTGAAGCTTTCTTT,CASRDRDGTEAFF
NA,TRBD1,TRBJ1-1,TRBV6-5,TGTGCCAGCAATTTGGGGACAGGGGACACTGAAGCTTTCTTT,CASNLGTGDTEAFF
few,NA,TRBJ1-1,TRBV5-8,TGTGCCAGCAGCTTGGACCGGGAAACTGAAGCTTTCTTT,CASSLDRETEAFF
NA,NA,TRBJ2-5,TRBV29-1,TGCAGCGTATGGAGGGGAGAGACCCAGTACTTC,CSVWRGETQYF
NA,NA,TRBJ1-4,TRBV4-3,TGCGCCAGCAGCCTCGGAACAAGGGGCCGAGAGGAAAAACTGTTTTTT,CASSLGTRGREEKLFF
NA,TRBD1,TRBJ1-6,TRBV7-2,TGTGCCAGCAGCATACCTCCGGGACAGGGACTCTATAATTCACCCCTCCACTTT,CASSIPPGQGLYNSPLHF
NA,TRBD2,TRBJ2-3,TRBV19,TGTGCCAGTACCCTTTTAGCGGGGGGTTCCACAGATACGCAGTATTTT,CASTLLAGGSTDTQYF
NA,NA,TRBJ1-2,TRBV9,TGTGCCAGCAGCGCCAGGGGTCACTATGGCTACACCTTC,CASSARGHYGYTF